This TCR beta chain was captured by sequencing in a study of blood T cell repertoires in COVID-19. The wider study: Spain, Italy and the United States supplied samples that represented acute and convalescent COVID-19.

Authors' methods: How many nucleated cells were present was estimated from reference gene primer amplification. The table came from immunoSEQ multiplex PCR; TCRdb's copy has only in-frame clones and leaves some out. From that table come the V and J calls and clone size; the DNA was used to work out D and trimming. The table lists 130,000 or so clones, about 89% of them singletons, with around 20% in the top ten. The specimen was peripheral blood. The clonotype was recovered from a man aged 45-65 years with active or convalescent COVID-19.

The CDR3 spells CASSLSGGMNTGELFF. In nucleotides, the CDR3 is TGTGCCAGCTCCCTCAGCGGGGGAATGAACACCGGGGAGCTGTTTTTT. The rearrangement uses TRBV18 and TRBJ2-2; 8 bases are a match to TRBD2. The CDR3 runs to 16 residues. After removal of 6 bases from V and 1 base from J, the junction contained 7 bases not matched to a gene. The germline CDR1 and CDR2 sequences are KGHSH and LQKENI.